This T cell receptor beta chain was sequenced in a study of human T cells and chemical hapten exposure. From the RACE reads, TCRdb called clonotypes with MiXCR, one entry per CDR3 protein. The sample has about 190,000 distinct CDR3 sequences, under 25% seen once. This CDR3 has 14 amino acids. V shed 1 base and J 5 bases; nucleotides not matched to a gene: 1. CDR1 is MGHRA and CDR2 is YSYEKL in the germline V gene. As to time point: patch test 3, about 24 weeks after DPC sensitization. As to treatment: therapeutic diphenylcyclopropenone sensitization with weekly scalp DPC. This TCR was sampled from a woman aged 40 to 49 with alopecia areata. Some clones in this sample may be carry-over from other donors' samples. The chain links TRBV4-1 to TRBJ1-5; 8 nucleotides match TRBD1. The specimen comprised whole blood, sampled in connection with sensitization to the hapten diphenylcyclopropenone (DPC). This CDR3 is CASSQVDRDQPQHF. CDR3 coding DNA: TGCGCCAGCAGCCAAGTGGACAGGGATCAGCCCCAGCATTTT.